This TCR beta chain was sequenced during a study of T cells after yellow fever vaccination. The study's findings and limits: Overlap between CD4 and CD8 compartments was detected for a small share of clonotypes.

5'RACE template switching produced TCR cDNA carrying a universal primer site and UMIs. MiXCR, applied by TCRdb to the 5' RACE reads, yields one record per CDR3 protein. The sample lists some 560,000 distinct CDR3 sequences, around a sixth occurring once. Of note for this clonotype: Its antigen is not identified.

Germline lookup yields CDR1 SGHRS and CDR2 YFSETQ. Losses at the gene ends were 1 base for V and 3 bases for J; bases not matched to a gene: 1. The CDR3 sequence is 14 residues long. The sequenced sample was PBMCs, obtained more than 4 days after the first yellow fever vaccination. J is TRBJ2-7 and V is TRBV5-1; TRBD2 matches 10 bases. This receptor was obtained from a man between 18 and 29 years old who received the YFV17D yellow fever vaccine. CDR3: CASSLLAGVYEQYV. For the CDR3, the DNA is TGCGCCAGCAGCTTGCTAGCGGGGGTCTACGAGCAGTACGTC.